Listed below are T cell receptor beta chains from one sample, sequenced in a study of blood T cell repertoires in COVID-19. Measured with immunoSEQ multiplex PCR; TCRdb has only the in-frame clones, and not every one. This table has about 120,000 clones, 82% appearing once. Sequencing input: peripheral blood. Receptors were obtained from a woman aged 60-75 years with acute or convalescent COVID-19. CDR3s include the opening cysteine and the closing phenylalanine or tryptophan. Fields, in order: clone size, J gene, D gene, V gene, CDR3 protein, CDR3 DNA. D genes are given only for firm matches. Clone size is given for some rows only: seen once, a few or many times, or a class if the clone is expanded.

. TRBJ1-3 . TRBV29-1 CSVAEQGSSGNTIYF TGCAGCGTTGCCGAACAGGGCTCCTCTGGAAACACCATATATTTT
. TRBJ2-3 TRBD2 TRBV7-2 CASSPRTSGVTDTQYF TGTGCCAGCAGCCCGAGGACTAGCGGGGTCACAGATACGCAGTATTTT
. TRBJ2-1 TRBD2 TRBV19 CASSLLPSGYYNEQFF TGTGCCAGTAGTCTTCTACCTAGCGGGTATTACAATGAGCAGTTCTTC
. TRBJ1-4 . TRBV12-3/TRBV12-4 CASSLSHDEKLFF TGTGCCAGCAGTTTGTCCCATGATGAAAAACTGTTTTTT
. TRBJ1-1 TRBD1 TRBV6-5 CASRSGTGGATEAFF TGTGCCAGCAGATCTGGGACAGGGGGCGCCACTGAAGCTTTCTTT
. TRBJ2-1 TRBD1 TRBV5-1 CASSTPTGAENEQFF TGCGCCAGCAGCACCCCGACAGGGGCGGAGAATGAGCAGTTCTTC
once TRBJ2-7 TRBD1 TRBV18 CASSPPAGTGPYEQYF TGTGCCAGCTCACCACCGGCGGGGACAGGGCCCTACGAGCAGTACTTC
. TRBJ2-7 TRBD1 TRBV19 CASSIGQGAYEQYF TGTGCCAGTAGTATTGGCCAGGGGGCCTACGAGCAGTACTTC
. TRBJ2-1 . TRBV19 CASSIGTDSPYNEQFF TGTGCCAGTAGTATAGGAACGGACAGTCCCTACAATGAGCAGTTCTTC
. TRBJ2-3 TRBD2 TRBV30 CAWSDGGADTQYF TGTGCCTGGAGTGACGGGGGGGCAGATACGCAGTATTTT
. TRBJ2-3 TRBD2 TRBV10-3 CASSLAGGPTQYF TGTGCCTCGTCCCTAGCGGGGGGACCTACGCAGTATTTT
. TRBJ2-7 TRBD1 TRBV5-1 CASSPQGQPEQYF TGCGCCAGCAGCCCCCAGGGACAGCCCGAGCAGTACTTC
. TRBJ2-7 TRBD2 TRBV9 CASSARASGLDEQYF TGTGCCAGCAGTGCAAGGGCTAGCGGTTTGGACGAGCAGTACTTC
. TRBJ2-3 TRBD1 TRBV7-9 CASSLSPRGRRTDTQYF TGTGCCAGCAGCTTGTCGCCCAGGGGGCGCCGCACAGATACGCAGTATTTT
. TRBJ1-6 . TRBV30 CAWSVLSRQLNSPLHF TGTGCCTGGAGTGTACTAAGTCGACAGCTTAATTCACCCCTCCACTTT
few TRBJ2-1 TRBD2 TRBV7-7 CASSTGLARYNEQFF TGTGCTAGCAGCACTGGACTAGCGAGATACAATGAGCAGTTCTTC
. TRBJ1-1 TRBD1 TRBV6-5 CASRQGDTEAFF TGTGCCAGCAGACAGGGGGACACTGAAGCTTTCTTT
. TRBJ2-3 . TRBV7-9 CASSSRDFYTDTQYF TGTGCCAGCAGCTCCCGGGACTTTTACACAGATACGCAGTATTTT
once TRBJ2-5 . TRBV12-5 CASGLVMGGGETQYF TGTGCTAGTGGTTTGGTAATGGGAGGGGGTGAGACCCAGTACTTC
. TRBJ2-4 . TRBV7-2 CASSPYIAKNIQYF TGTGCCAGCAGCCCCTATATAGCCAAAAACATTCAGTACTTC
few TRBJ2-1 . TRBV11-3 CASSLEDDSYNEQFF TGTGCCAGCAGCTTGGAGGACGACTCCTACAATGAGCAGTTCTTC
once TRBJ1-2 . TRBV7-9 CASSLGAGYGYTF TGTGCCAGCAGCTTAGGGGCCGGCTATGGCTACACCTTC
. TRBJ2-3 . TRBV5-1 CASSPGTSTDTQYF TGCGCCAGCAGCCCGGGGACTAGCACAGATACGCAGTATTTT